Below are 30 T cell receptor beta chains sequenced from a single sample in a study of blood T cells in healthy people across ages. A J-beta primer mix and a sample-barcoded 5' primer were used in a second PCR of about 7 to 12 cycles. TCRdb re-called the 5' RACE reads through MiXCR, storing one row per CDR3 protein. The sample yields about 1 million distinct CDR3 sequences, 35% to 55% seen once. Sequencing used blood. The receptors shown here come from a woman aged 55-70 years in good health.

With respect to this clonotype: An end of the junction differs from the germline gene, which may be a read error. The J gene is TRBJ2-5, the V gene TRBV4-1; 10 bases match TRBD2. In germline, CDR1 is MGHRA, CDR2 YSYEKL. The CDR3 is made up of 17 amino acids. The CDR3 loop reads CASNQVRLAGAYNEQYF. The CDR3 DNA sequence: TGCGCCAGCAACCAAGTTCGTCTAGCGGGAGCCTACAATGAGCAGTACTTC.

About this clonotype: Its ends do not fully match the called genes, so a read error is possible. The chain uses TRBV29-1 and TRBJ2-5; D unresolved. Looked up from germline, CDR1 is SQVTM and CDR2 is ANQGSEA. CDR3 length equals 10 residues. The chain's CDR3 is CSVSQEAQYF. For the CDR3, the DNA is TGCAGCGTGAGCCAAGAGGCCCAGTACTTC.

The table lists this clonotype with a few counts. The chain has TRBV7-6 and TRBJ2-3, with D tentatively TRBD2 (5 bases). CDR3 size: 15 residues. Germline V gene sequence: CDR1 SGHVS, CDR2 FNYEAQ. The V and J ends lost 0 bases and 3 bases respectively, with 10 bases between them. CDR3 amino acids: CASSLALAMTDTQYF. The CDR3, as DNA: TGTGCCAGCAGCTTAGCGCTAGCAATGACAGATACGCAGTATTTT.

The sample holds many counts of this clonotype. The V gene is TRBV29-1, the J gene TRBJ2-7; 7 nucleotides line up with TRBD2. The CDR3 totals 13 residues. Germline trimming cut 6 bases from V and 1 base from J; bases unmatched to any gene: 6. Germline-derived CDR1 and CDR2 are SQVTM and ANQGSEA. For the CDR3, the DNA is TGCAGCGTCGTTATGGGGGGGTCCTACGAGCAGTACTTC. It specifies CSVVMGGSYEQYF.

The genes are TRBV6-5 and TRBJ2-3, with D hard to call. This CDR3 region has 16 residues. V lost 0 bases, J lost 5 bases, and 15 bases lay in between. The germline CDR1 and CDR2 sequences are MNHEY and SVGAGI. CDR3 in amino acids: CASSYSLGGVVDTQYF. CDR3 bases: TGTGCCAGCAGTTACTCGTTGGGCGGAGTGGTAGATACGCAGTATTTT.

In its sample, this clonotype was seen once. The chain joins TRBV12-5 to TRBJ2-1; D gene unclear. Looked up from germline, CDR1 is LGHNT and CDR2 is FRNRAP. The CDR3 is 15 residues long. The V end lost 5 bases, the J end lost 5 bases, and 16 bases lay between the germline ends. This chain's CDR3 is CASGDGRKIHNEQFF. In nucleotides, the CDR3 is TGTGCTAGTGGTGACGGACGGAAAATTCACAATGAGCAGTTCTTC.

This clonotype appeared a few times. This chain links TRBV6-2 or TRBV6-3 with TRBJ2-7; possible D gene TRBD2, 6 bases. V shed 6 bases and J shed 2 bases, with 14 bases lying between them. The CDR3 has 14 residues. CDR1 is MNHEY and CDR2 is SVGEGT in the germline V gene. The CDR3 protein is CASRASGLPYEQYF. CDR3 nucleotide sequence: TGTGCCAGCAGGGCGAGCGGGCTACCCTACGAGCAGTACTTC.

The genes are TRBV20-1 and TRBJ2-7; 8 bases fit TRBD2. Trimming removed 0 bases from V and 3 bases from J; junction bases left unmatched: 7. Per germline, CDR1 DFQATT and CDR2 SNEGSKA (reference sequence). CDR3 length equals 15 residues. This chain's CDR3 is CSARDRRTSLYEQYF. The CDR3 nucleotides read TGCAGTGCTAGAGATCGACGGACTAGCCTCTACGAGCAGTACTTC.

This chain joins TRBV25-1 and TRBJ2-5, with 10 bases fitting TRBD1. The J segment lost 11 bases and the V segment lost 1 base, leaving 16 bases of the junction unmatched. Germline CDR1 MGHDK, CDR2 SYGVNS. The CDR3 is 17 amino acids. The CDR3 nucleotides read TGTGCCAGCAGTGAATCGACCGGGACAGGGGTTCGGTATGAGCAGTACTTC. This translates into CASSESTGTGVRYEQYF.

This clonotype came up a few times. The CDR3 bases are TGCGCCAGCAGCTTGGTCCCCCCGACTAGCGACTGCAATGAGCAGTTCTTC. It encodes CASSLVPPTSDCNEQFF. V is TRBV5-1 and J is TRBJ2-1, with 8 bases lining up with TRBD2. From germline, CDR1 is SGHRS and CDR2 YFSETQ. Trimming cost V 0 bases and J 6 bases; bases outside gene matches: 11. The CDR3 runs to 17 residues.

The J gene is TRBJ2-5, the V gene TRBV9; D might be TRBD2 (5 bases). The CDR3 runs to 14 residues. Germline V lookup: CDR1 SGDLS, CDR2 YYNGEE. V gave up 0 bases and J gave up 11 bases, with 17 bases separating them. The CDR3 region is CASSVALVFNEQYF. CDR3 DNA: TGTGCCAGCAGCGTAGCACTAGTATTCAATGAGCAGTACTTC.

This clonotype was observed at least ten times. This chain links TRBV10-3 with TRBJ2-7; D gene unclear. Per the germline V gene, CDR1 is ENHRY and CDR2 is SYGVKD. V shed 0 bases and J shed 4 bases, with 10 bases lying between them. The CDR3 runs 14 residues. CDR3 DNA sequence: TGTGCCATCAGTGAGTCCCCTCGTTGGTACGAGCAGTACTTC. Translated, it gives CAISESPRWYEQYF.

In this sample, this clonotype turned up a few times. This chain connects TRBV4-1 to TRBJ2-1; tentatively, D is TRBD1 or TRBD2 (5 bases each). The CDR3 totals 17 residues. The V and J ends lost 0 bases and 8 bases respectively, with 20 bases between them. Germline V gives CDR1 MGHRA, CDR2 YSYEKL. The CDR3 protein is CASSQEGRLTGYDEQFF. The CDR3 region has the DNA TGCGCCAGCAGCCAAGAGGGACGACTAACCGGGTACGATGAGCAGTTCTTC.

This chain connects TRBV2 to TRBJ2-1; TRBD1 matches at 12 bases. With 7 bases clipped from V and 8 bases from J, the junction kept 12 bases outside the gene matches. This CDR3 contains 16 residues. Germline loops: CDR1 SNHLY, CDR2 FYNNEI. The CDR3 protein is CASTPGGTGGVDEQFF. The CDR3 region has the DNA TGTGCCAGCACCCCAGGGGGGACAGGGGGCGTGGATGAGCAGTTCTTC. Full variable domain (outside the CDR3, taken from reference TRBV2 and TRBJ2-1): EPEVTQTPSHQVTQMGQEVILRCVPISNHLYFYWYRQILGQKVEFLVSFYNNEISEKSEIFDDQFSVERPDGSNFTLKIRSTKLEDSAMYFCASTPGGTGGVDEQFFGPGTRLTVL.

The CDR3 here is CASSVGDTSDQYF. The DNA of the CDR3 is TGTGCCAGCAGCGTAGGGGACACCAGCGATCAGTACTTC. The V call is TRBV9, the J call TRBJ2-5; tentative D call: TRBD1 (6 bases). The CDR3 sequence is 13 residues long. The V and J ends lost 0 bases and 11 bases respectively, with 14 bases between them. Germline-derived CDR1 and CDR2 are SGDLS and YYNGEE.

This clonotype was recorded a few times. This rearrangement joins TRBV28 to TRBJ2-5; D gene unclear. Trimming shortened V by 8 bases and J by 4 bases, and 17 bases separated the two germline ends. The CDR3 contains 14 residues. Germline CDR1 MDHEN, CDR2 SYDVKM. As DNA, the CDR3 is TGTGCCAGCTCCCCGGGCGGACGACCAGAGACCCAGTACTTC. Its protein product is CASSPGGRPETQYF. The entire variable domain, with the rest obtained from reference TRBV28 and TRBJ2-5, is as follows: DVKVTQSSRYLVKRTGEKVFLECVQDMDHENMFWYRQDPGLGLRLIYFSYDVKMKEKGDIPEGYSVSREKKERFSLILESASTNQTSMYLCASSPGGRPETQYFGPGTRLLVL.

The CDR3 region is CATSRVGVEQYF. Here the CDR3 DNA reads TGTGCCACCAGCAGAGTGGGGGTCGAGCAGTACTTC. V usage is TRBV15 and J usage is TRBJ2-7; the D call may be TRBD1 or TRBD2 (5 bases each). Germline CDR1 LNHNV, CDR2 YYDKDF (reference sequence). The CDR3 consists of 12 residues. The germline V and J ends were trimmed by 1 base and 6 bases, with 7 bases remaining between them.

V is TRBV5-4 and J is TRBJ2-7; 9 nucleotides align to TRBD2. In germline, CDR1 is SGHNT, CDR2 YYREEE (reference sequence). This CDR3 spans 17 amino acids. V gave up 0 bases and J gave up 4 bases; unmatched junction bases: 11. CDR3 loop: CASSLERAGGLIYEQYF. As DNA, the CDR3 is TGTGCCAGCAGCTTGGAGCGCGCGGGAGGGCTTATTTACGAGCAGTACTTC.

Of note for this clonotype: The junction departs from germline at one end; a sequencing error may be responsible. J is TRBJ2-7 and V is TRBV4-2; D may match TRBD1 or TRBD2 (5 bases each). The CDR3 covers 15 residues. Germline CDR1 is LGHNA and CDR2 is YNFKEQ. CDR3 in amino acids: CASSQEPGPNYERYF. The CDR3 DNA sequence: TGTGCCAGCAGCCAAGAACCGGGGCCTAACTACGAGCGGTACTTC.

The sample holds many counts of this clonotype. V usage is TRBV7-9 and J usage is TRBJ2-5; D uncertain. The CDR3 consists of 14 residues. Per germline, CDR1 SEHNR and CDR2 FQNEAQ (reference sequence). The ends were cut back, 5 bases at V and 5 bases at J, with 15 bases in the middle. The CDR3 DNA follows: TGTGCCAGCAGCCCGCCTACCCCGATGGAGACCCAGTACTTC. It translates to CASSPPTPMETQYF.

This clonotype has a handful of counts. This chain connects TRBV3-1 to TRBJ2-5; D is possibly TRBD2 (5 bases). V lost 1 base to trimming and J lost 11 bases, with 14 bases between them. Germline V gene lookup returns CDR1 LGHDT and CDR2 YNNKEL (reference sequence). The CDR3 spans 13 residues. The CDR3, as DNA: TGTGCCAGCAGCCAAGGCGGGTGGAATGAGCAGTACTTC. Amino acids: CASSQGGWNEQYF.

This chain uses TRBV25-1 with TRBJ2-1; TRBD2 matches 8 bases. The germline V gene encodes CDR1 MGHDK and CDR2 SYGVNS. This CDR3 is built from 22 residues. After removal of 2 bases from V and 6 bases from J, the junction contained 27 bases not matched to a gene. The CDR3 coding sequence is TGTGCCAGCAGTGAAGTAAGATTCTTCGTCGGGCTAGCGGGTCCTGTCGTCAATGAGCAGTTCTTC. Translating it yields CASSEVRFFVGLAGPVVNEQFF.

The chain recombines TRBV5-6 with TRBJ2-1; TRBD2 agrees at 7 bases. Germline CDR1 and CDR2: SGHDT and YYEEEE. With V trimmed by 6 bases and J by 2 bases, 17 bases remained unmatched. The CDR3 is made up of 18 amino acids. The CDR3 spells CASNCGFPAGYTYNEQFF. DNA for the CDR3: TGTGCCAGCAACTGCGGGTTCCCAGCGGGATATACCTACAATGAGCAGTTCTTC.

This chain uses TRBV5-1 with TRBJ2-1, with a possible D match to TRBD1 (6 bases). Trimming left V 4 bases short and J 0 bases short, with 8 bases between. CDR3 length: 14 amino acids. From germline, CDR1 is SGHRS and CDR2 YFSETQ. CDR3: CASSGQLSYNEQFF. In nucleotides, the CDR3 is TGCGCCAGCAGCGGACAGCTCTCCTACAATGAGCAGTTCTTC.

This clonotype was recorded a few times. V is TRBV9 and J is TRBJ2-4, with no clear D. The last part of the DNA fits TRBJ2-7 better; the J call may be wrong. The length of the CDR3 is 14 residues. Germline V gene lookup returns CDR1 SGDLS and CDR2 YYNGEE. The CDR3 loop is CASSVGLVGYEQYF. CDR3 DNA sequence: TGTGCCAGCAGCGTAGGGCTAGTGGGGTACGAGCAGTACTTC.

The table lists this clonotype with a count of one. CDR3 nucleotides: TGTGCCACCAGCGGCGCAGGGGGCTCTACGAGCGAGCAGTACTTC. Encoded protein: CATSGAGGSTSEQYF. The V and J genes are TRBV15 and TRBJ2-5; 8 positions match TRBD1. The assigned J gene may be wrong: the sequence end matches TRBJ2-7 better. The germline gives CDR1 LNHNV, CDR2 YYDKDF (reference sequence). The CDR3 extends over 15 amino acids.

This clonotype was counted between two and nine times. V is TRBV5-1 and J is TRBJ2-4, with a possible D match to TRBD1 (5 bases). Trimming stripped 6 bases from V and 8 bases from J, with 18 bases between. Germline lookup yields CDR1 SGHRS and CDR2 YFSETQ. The CDR3 has 14 amino acids. The CDR3 DNA is TGCGCCAGCAACCAGGGTGGGGTATGGGACATTCAGTACTTC. It yields the protein CASNQGGVWDIQYF.

J is TRBJ2-1 and V is TRBV6-5; 7 nucleotides match TRBD1. J gave up 9 bases and V 5 bases, and 10 bases lay outside the gene matches. The CDR3 consists of 14 residues. CDR1 is MNHEY, CDR2 SVGAGI, per germline. Here the CDR3 DNA reads TGTGCCAGCAGTCCGGACAGGACGGGCGGTGAGCAGTTCTTC. It yields the protein CASSPDRTGGEQFF.

V is TRBV29-1 and J is TRBJ2-1, with 9 bases identical to TRBD1. The CDR3 extends over 15 amino acids. Germline loops: CDR1 SQVTM, CDR2 ANQGSEA. V lost 7 bases to trimming and J lost 3 bases; unmatched junction nucleotides: 10. This CDR3 is CSGGTGGAVYNEQFF. The CDR3 DNA follows: TGCAGCGGCGGAACAGGGGGCGCGGTCTACAATGAGCAGTTCTTC.

V and J are TRBV5-1 and TRBJ2-5, with D possibly being TRBD2 (6 bases). Trimming left V 1 base short and J 5 bases short, with 18 bases between. The CDR3 length is 16 residues. CDR1 is SGHRS, CDR2 YFSETQ, per germline. The CDR3: CASSLQIAVSGETQYF. The CDR3 DNA sequence: TGCGCCAGCAGCTTGCAGATAGCGGTCTCCGGGGAGACCCAGTACTTC.